Presented here are 2 T cell receptor beta chains from one specimen sequenced in a study of STAT3 mutations in large granular lymphocyte leukemia. Study observations and caveats: At least one immunodominant TCR beta clonotype appeared in every T-cell large granular lymphocyte leukemia patient.

Their target antigens are unknown. Only in-frame clones appear in the TCRdb table, and some are missing; sequencing was by immunoSEQ multiplex PCR. The sample has tens of thousands of clones; 75% to 90% are singletons. Sequencing was done on a sample of peripheral blood mononuclear cells. The receptors were sampled from a man in his sixties with T-cell large granular lymphocyte leukemia. Some clones in this sample may be carry-over from other donors' samples.

This chain links TRBV12-5 with TRBJ2-7, with D maybe TRBD2 (7 bases). The CDR3 is 20 amino acids. The germline gives CDR1 LGHNT, CDR2 FRNRAP. The V end was cut by 2 bases, the J end by 3 bases, with 29 bases between. The CDR3 protein is CASGLTLLGLTKGGIYEQYF. CDR3 coding DNA: TGTGCTAGTGGTTTGACCCTGCTGGGACTAACAAAAGGGGGTATCTACGAGCAGTACTTC.

The gene calls are TRBV6-1 and TRBJ2-1; D possibly corresponds to TRBD2 (6 bases). The germline CDR1 and CDR2 sequences are MNHNS and SASEGT. V lost 2 bases and J 9 bases, leaving 17 bases between the germline ends. The CDR3 runs 15 residues. The CDR3 bases are TGTGCCAGCAGTGAATCGCGGGGCCTACGGCGTGAGCAGTTCTTC. This sequence encodes CASSESRGLRREQFF.